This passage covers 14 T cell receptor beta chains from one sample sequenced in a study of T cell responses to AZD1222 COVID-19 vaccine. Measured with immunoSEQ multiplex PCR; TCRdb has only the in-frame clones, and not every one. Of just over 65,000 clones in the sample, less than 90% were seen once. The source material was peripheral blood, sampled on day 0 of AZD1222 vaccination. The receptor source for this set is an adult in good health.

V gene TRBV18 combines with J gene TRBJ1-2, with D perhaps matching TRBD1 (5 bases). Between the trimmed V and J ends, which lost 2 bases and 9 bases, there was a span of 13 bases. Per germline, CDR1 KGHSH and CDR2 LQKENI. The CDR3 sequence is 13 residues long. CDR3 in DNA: TGTGCCAGCTCACCAGATCAGGGTCTTAGCTACACCTTC. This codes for CASSPDQGLSYTF.

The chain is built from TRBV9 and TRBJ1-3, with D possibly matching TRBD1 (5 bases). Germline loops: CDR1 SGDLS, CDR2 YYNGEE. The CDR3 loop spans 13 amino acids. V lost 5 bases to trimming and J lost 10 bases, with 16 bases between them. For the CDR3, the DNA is TGTGCCAGCAGTCCCGACAGCCGAGGGACCATATATTTT. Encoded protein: CASSPDSRGTIYF.

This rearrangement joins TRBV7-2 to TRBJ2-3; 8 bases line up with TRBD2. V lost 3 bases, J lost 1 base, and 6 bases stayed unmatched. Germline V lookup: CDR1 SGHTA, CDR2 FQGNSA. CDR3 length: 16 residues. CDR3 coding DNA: TGTGCCAGCAGCTTCGGACTTAGCGGGGGCACAGATACGCAGTATTTT. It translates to CASSFGLSGGTDTQYF.

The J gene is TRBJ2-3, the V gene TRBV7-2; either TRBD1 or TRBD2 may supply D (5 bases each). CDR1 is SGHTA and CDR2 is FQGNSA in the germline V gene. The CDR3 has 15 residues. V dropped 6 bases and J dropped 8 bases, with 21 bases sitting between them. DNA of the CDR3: TGTGCCAGCAGTCAAAGTAGCACGGGACGGGGTACGCAGTATTTT. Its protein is CASSQSSTGRGTQYF.

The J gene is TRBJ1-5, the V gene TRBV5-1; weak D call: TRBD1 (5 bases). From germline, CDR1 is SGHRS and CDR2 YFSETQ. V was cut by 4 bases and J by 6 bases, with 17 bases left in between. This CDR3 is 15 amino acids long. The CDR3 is CASSPGTQGTQPQHF. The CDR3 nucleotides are TGCGCCAGCAGCCCCGGGACTCAAGGAACTCAGCCCCAGCATTTT. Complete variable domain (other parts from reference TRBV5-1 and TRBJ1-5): KAGVTQTPRYLIKTRGQQVTLSCSPISGHRSVSWYQQTPGQGLQFLFEYFSETQRNKGNFPGRFSGRQFSNSRSEMNVSTLELGDSALYLCASSPGTQGTQPQHFGDGTRLSIL.

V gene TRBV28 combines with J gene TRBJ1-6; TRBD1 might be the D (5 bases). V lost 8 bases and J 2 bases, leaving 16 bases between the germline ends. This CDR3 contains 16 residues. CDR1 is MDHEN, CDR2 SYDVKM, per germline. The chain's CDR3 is CASRDVWSPYNSPLHF. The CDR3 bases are TGTGCCAGCCGGGACGTCTGGAGCCCCTATAATTCACCCCTCCACTTT.

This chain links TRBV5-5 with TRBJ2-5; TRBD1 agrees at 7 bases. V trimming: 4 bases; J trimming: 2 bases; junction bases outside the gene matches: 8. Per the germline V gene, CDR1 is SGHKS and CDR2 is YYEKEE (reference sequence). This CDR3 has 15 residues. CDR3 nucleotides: TGTGCCAGCAGCCTAAATGGGGACAGACAAGAGACCCAGTACTTC. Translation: CASSLNGDRQETQYF.

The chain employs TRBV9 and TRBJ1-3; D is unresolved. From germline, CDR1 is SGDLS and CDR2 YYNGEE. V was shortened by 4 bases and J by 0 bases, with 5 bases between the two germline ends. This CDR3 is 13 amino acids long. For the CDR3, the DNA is TGTGCCAGCAGCCCAGACTCTGGAAACACCATATATTTT. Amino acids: CASSPDSGNTIYF.

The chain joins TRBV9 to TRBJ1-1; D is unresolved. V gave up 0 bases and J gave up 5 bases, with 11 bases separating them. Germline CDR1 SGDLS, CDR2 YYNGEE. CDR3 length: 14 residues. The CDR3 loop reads CASSVVSQTTEAFF. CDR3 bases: TGTGCCAGCAGCGTAGTGTCCCAAACTACTGAAGCTTTCTTT. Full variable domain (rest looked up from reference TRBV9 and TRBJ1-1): DSGVTQTPKHLITATGQRVTLRCSPRSGDLSVYWYQQSLDQGLQFLIQYYNGEERAKGNILERFSAQQFPDLHSELNLSSLELGDSALYFCASSVVSQTTEAFFGQGTRLTVV.

CDR3 sequence (DNA): TGTGCCAGCAGAAATCCGGGACGGTCTAACTATGGCTACACCTTC. It specifies CASRNPGRSNYGYTF. This chain connects TRBV6-5 to TRBJ1-2; weak D call: TRBD1 (5 bases). The germline V gene has CDR1 MNHEY and CDR2 SVGAGI. CDR3 size: 15 residues. The ends were cut back, 6 bases at V and 0 bases at J, with 14 bases in the middle.

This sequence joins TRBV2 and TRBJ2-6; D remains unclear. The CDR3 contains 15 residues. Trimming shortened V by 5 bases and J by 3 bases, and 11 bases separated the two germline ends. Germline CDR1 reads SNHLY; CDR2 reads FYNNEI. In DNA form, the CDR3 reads TGTGCCAGCAGTCTCATAGTTAGTGGGGCCAACGTCCTGACTTTC. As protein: CASSLIVSGANVLTF.

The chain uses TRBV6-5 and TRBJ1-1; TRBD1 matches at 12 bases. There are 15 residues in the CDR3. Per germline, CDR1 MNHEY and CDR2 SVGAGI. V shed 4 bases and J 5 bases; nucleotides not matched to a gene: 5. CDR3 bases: TGTGCCAGCAGTTGGGGACAGGGGGCGGCTACTGAAGCTTTCTTT. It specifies CASSWGQGAATEAFF.

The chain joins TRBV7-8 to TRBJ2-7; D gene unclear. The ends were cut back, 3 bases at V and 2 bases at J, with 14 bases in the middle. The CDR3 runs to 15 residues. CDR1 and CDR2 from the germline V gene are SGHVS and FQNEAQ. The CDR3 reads CASSLYVRPTYEQYF. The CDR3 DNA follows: TGTGCCAGCAGCTTGTACGTGCGGCCTACCTACGAGCAGTACTTC.

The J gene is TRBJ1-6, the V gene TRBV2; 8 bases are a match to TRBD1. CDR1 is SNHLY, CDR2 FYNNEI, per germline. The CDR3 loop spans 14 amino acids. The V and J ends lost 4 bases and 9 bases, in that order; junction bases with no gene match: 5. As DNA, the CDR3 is TGTGCCAGCAGTGTTTCAGGGGGCGTTTCACCCCTCCACTTT. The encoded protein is CASSVSGGVSPLHF.